A single sample gave rise to the 27 T cell receptor beta chains below, sequenced in a study of cytomegalovirus exposure and HLA in healthy donors (dated by TCRdb to 2017 to 2019). Receptor libraries were prepared by the immunoSEQ multiplex PCR assay. Not all clones reach the TCRdb copy of this immuneACCESS table, which keeps in-frame sequences only. Checked studies attribute under half of the gap to unresolved V genes and leave the rest unexplained. The sample yields approximately 300,000 clones; about nine tenths were counted once. 0.95% to 1.5% of the sample is held by the ten biggest clonotypes. The sequenced sample was PBMCs. These TCRs come from a woman between 25 and 40 years old in good health and CMV-seropositive.

The rearrangement uses TRBV6-1 and TRBJ2-2; possibly TRBD1 or TRBD2 for D (6 bases each). This CDR3 has 12 amino acids. Germline V gives CDR1 MNHNS, CDR2 SASEGT. Trimming left V 9 bases short and J 6 bases short, with 11 bases between. CDR3 DNA: TGTGCCAGGAGGGGGGTGGCCGGGGAGCTGTTTTTT. Its translation: CARRGVAGELFF.

The chain joins TRBV28 to TRBJ1-2, with D perhaps TRBD1 (5 bases). Trimming cost V 6 bases and J 2 bases, with 13 bases left between them. This CDR3 contains 14 residues. Germline assignment: CDR1 MDHEN and CDR2 SYDVKM. CDR3 sequence (DNA): TGTGCCAGCAGGGACCCGGGGCTGAACTATGGCTACACCTTC. Translated: CASRDPGLNYGYTF.

The rearrangement links TRBV2 to TRBJ1-4; no clear D. V lost 5 bases and J 8 bases, leaving 15 bases between the germline ends. This CDR3 is built from 14 residues. CDR1 is SNHLY, CDR2 FYNNEI, per germline. Written as DNA, the CDR3 is TGTGCCAGCAGTCGGCACGAGCAGAACGAAAAACTGTTTTTT. Amino acid sequence: CASSRHEQNEKLFF.

The genes are TRBV13 and TRBJ2-5; tentative D call: TRBD2 (6 bases). The CDR3 is 15 residues long. CDR1 is PRHDT and CDR2 is FYEKMQ in the germline V gene (reference sequence). Trimming took 0 bases from V and 4 from J, leaving 12 bases between them. CDR3 protein: CASSLGVSGRETQYF. The CDR3 DNA is TGTGCCAGCAGCTTAGGGGTTAGCGGCCGAGAGACCCAGTACTTC.

A word on this clone: This CDR3 is also generated by other DNA sequences in the sample. This chain uses TRBV9 with TRBJ2-5; D not resolved. In germline, CDR1 is SGDLS, CDR2 YYNGEE. Deletions cut 0 bases from V and 1 base from J, with 7 bases between. This CDR3 region has 14 residues. CDR3: CASSVAGGQETQYF. Written as DNA, the CDR3 is TGTGCCAGCAGCGTAGCAGGCGGCCAAGAGACCCAGTACTTC.

This clone was detected only once. The genes are TRBV10-3 and TRBJ1-5; no reliable D call. The germline V and J ends were trimmed by 6 bases and 3 bases, with 9 bases remaining between them. Germline CDR1 is ENHRY and CDR2 is SYGVKD. The CDR3 has 13 amino acids. The CDR3 loop is CAIRRETNQPQHF. Written as DNA, the CDR3 is TGTGCCATCAGGCGGGAGACCAATCAGCCCCAGCATTTT.

V gene TRBV5-1 combines with J gene TRBJ2-2, with 9 bases identical to TRBD1. The length of the CDR3 is 16 residues. Looked up from germline, CDR1 is SGHRS and CDR2 is YFSETQ. Trimming took 0 bases from V and 4 from J; bases not matched to a gene: 4. The chain's CDR3 is CASSLEGTGPTGELFF. The CDR3 bases are TGCGCCAGCAGCTTGGAAGGGACAGGGCCCACCGGGGAGCTGTTTTTT.

The chain couples TRBV2 to TRBJ2-1, with D perhaps TRBD1 (5 bases). V was shortened by 6 bases and J by 0 bases, with 9 bases between the two germline ends. Germline CDR1 SNHLY, CDR2 FYNNEI. This CDR3 region has 14 residues. The CDR3 region is CASRQESSYNEQFF. The CDR3, as DNA: TGTGCCAGCAGACAGGAGAGCTCCTACAATGAGCAGTTCTTC.

This clone was seen only once. This rearrangement joins TRBV7-2 to TRBJ2-2, with D unclear. There are 14 residues in the CDR3. V lost 1 base and J 3 bases, leaving 6 bases between the germline ends. Germline V lookup: CDR1 SGHTA, CDR2 FQGNSA. The chain's CDR3 is CASSLGSYTGELFF. CDR3 DNA: TGTGCCAGCAGCTTAGGCTCCTACACCGGGGAGCTGTTTTTT.

Many counts were recorded for this clone. The junction differs from germline at one of its ends, possibly a read error. The J gene is TRBJ2-3, the V gene TRBV6-4; the match to TRBD2 covers 10 bases. The V gene's germline CDR1 is MRHNA and CDR2 SNTAGT. This CDR3 contains 16 residues. The CDR3 loop reads CASSDSSGGPTDTQYF. In nucleotides, the CDR3 is TGTGCCAGCAGCGACTCTAGCGGGGGACCCACAGATACGCAGTATTTT.

This clone was picked up one time. The chain recombines TRBV7-8 with TRBJ2-2, with D perhaps TRBD1 (5 bases). The ends were cut back, 4 bases at V and 0 bases at J, with 9 bases in the middle. The CDR3 has 15 amino acids. Germline assignment: CDR1 SGHVS and CDR2 FQNEAQ. The CDR3 coding sequence is TGTGCCAGCAGCTCCAGGGATCCGAACACCGGGGAGCTGTTTTTT. It codes for CASSSRDPNTGELFF.

J is TRBJ2-7 and V is TRBV10-2, with 7 nucleotides matching TRBD1. Per germline, CDR1 WSHSY and CDR2 SAAADI. J lost 0 bases, V lost 9 bases, and 8 bases had no gene match. CDR3 length: 14 amino acids. The CDR3 nucleotides are TGCGCCAGTAAACCAGGGGGTTCCTCCTACGAGCAGTACTTC. Translated, it gives CASKPGGSSYEQYF.

The chain recombines TRBV4-1 with TRBJ2-5; weak D call: TRBD2 (5 bases). V was trimmed by 1 base and J by 4 bases, leaving 13 bases between them. Germline V gene data show CDR1 as MGHRA and CDR2 as YSYEKL. The CDR3 length is 15 residues. CDR3 bases: TGCGCCAGCAGCCAAGGCCCTGGACTGGGAGAGACCCAGTACTTC. Amino acid sequence: CASSQGPGLGETQYF.

The chain combines TRBV4-3 with TRBJ2-3, with a possible D match to TRBD2 (7 bases). Germline values: CDR1 LGHNA, CDR2 YSLEER. Between the trimmed V and J ends, which lost 0 bases and 4 bases, there was a span of 20 bases. The CDR3 covers 18 residues. The CDR3 sequence: CASSQDRGGGSLADTQYF. The CDR3 DNA reads TGCGCCAGCAGCCAAGATCGAGGGGGGGGGTCCTTGGCAGATACGCAGTATTTT.

The rearrangement links TRBV7-2 to TRBJ2-3; TRBD2 matches 11 bases. In germline, CDR1 is SGHTA, CDR2 FQGNSA. CDR3 length equals 19 residues. The junction had 13 bases not matched to a gene; V was cut back by 5 bases and J by 0 bases. The CDR3 DNA follows: TGTGCCAGCAGCCTCCCAACTAGCGGGGGTTACGGCAGCACAGATACGCAGTATTTT. It is translated as CASSLPTSGGYGSTDTQYF.

This clone was observed a single time. Other nucleotide sequences in the sample specify the same CDR3. The J gene is TRBJ2-1, the V gene TRBV27, with D possibly being TRBD1 (5 bases). Germline V gene lookup returns CDR1 MNHEY and CDR2 SMNVEV (reference sequence). V dropped 2 bases and J dropped 3 bases, with 8 bases sitting between them. The CDR3 loop spans 14 amino acids. The CDR3 DNA reads TGTGCCAGCAGTTTACAAGGGGTCTACAATGAGCAGTTCTTC. It codes for CASSLQGVYNEQFF.

This clone showed up just once. The chain has TRBV27 and TRBJ2-7; 14 bases are shared with TRBD2. Trimming at V came to 4 bases and at J to 7 bases, leaving 6 bases not matched to a gene. This CDR3 is built from 15 residues. The V gene's germline CDR1 is MNHEY and CDR2 SMNVEV (reference sequence). The DNA for the CDR3 is TGTGCCAGCAGTTGGGGACTAGCGGGAGAAAAGGAGCAGTACTTC. Its protein product is CASSWGLAGEKEQYF.

CDR3: CASSQPVADVDTEAFF. The CDR3 nucleotides read TGTGCCAGCAGCCAACCGGTGGCAGATGTGGACACTGAAGCTTTCTTT. The chain recombines TRBV4-2 with TRBJ1-1, with unresolved D. CDR3 size: 16 residues. Trimming took off 2 bases at V and 3 bases at J, with 16 bases between the two ends. Germline CDR1 and CDR2: LGHNA and YNFKEQ.

This sequence joins TRBV27 and TRBJ2-7, with 8 bases matching TRBD2. The CDR3 runs 15 residues. V lost 4 bases and J lost 5; bases outside the gene matches: 10. The germline V gene encodes CDR1 MNHEY and CDR2 SMNVEV (reference sequence). CDR3 residues: CASSSFYGGADEQYF. CDR3 DNA sequence: TGTGCCAGCAGTTCCTTTTACGGGGGGGCCGACGAGCAGTACTTC.

The rearrangement links TRBV4-2 to TRBJ2-1; 13 bases are a match to TRBD2. CDR3 length: 15 residues. Germline V lookup: CDR1 LGHNA, CDR2 YNFKEQ. J gave up 11 bases and V 5 bases, and 9 bases lay outside the gene matches. CDR3 protein: CASSDGWTSGGQQFF. In nucleotides, the CDR3 is TGTGCCAGCAGCGACGGGTGGACTAGCGGGGGACAGCAGTTCTTC.

This chain uses TRBV6-7 with TRBJ1-3; D ambiguous. TRBV6-7 is sorted into the ORF group, with uncertain function. CDR3 length: 16 residues. Trimming cost V 2 bases and J 0 bases, with 11 bases left between them. The CDR3 DNA follows: TGTGCCAGCAGTTACGAGACCGAACTCTCTGGAAACACCATATATTTT. Its protein is CASSYETELSGNTIYF.

The chain carries TRBV29-1 and TRBJ1-4; D is uncertain. Trimming stripped 5 bases from V and 1 base from J, with 11 bases between. Germline values: CDR1 SQVTM, CDR2 ANQGSEA. The CDR3 covers 14 residues. CDR3 residues: CSVLDGRTNEKLFF. CDR3 DNA sequence: TGCAGCGTTCTCGACGGGCGAACTAATGAAAAACTGTTTTTT. The full variable domain, rest sourced from reference TRBV29-1 and TRBJ1-4, is SAVISQKPSRDICQRGTSLTIQCQVDSQVTMMFWYRQQPGQSLTLIATANQGSEATYESGFVIDKFPISRPNLTFSTLTVSNMSPEDSSIYLCSVLDGRTNEKLFFGSGTQLSVL.

CDR3 region: CASSRSGGPNTGELFF. The CDR3 DNA is TGCGCCAGCAGTCGTAGCGGGGGGCCGAACACCGGGGAGCTGTTTTTT. The chain recombines TRBV5-1 with TRBJ2-2; 10 nucleotides match TRBD2. With 5 bases clipped from V and 0 bases from J, the junction kept 4 bases outside the gene matches. Germline-derived CDR1 and CDR2 are SGHRS and YFSETQ. The CDR3 totals 16 residues.

This clone was seen a few times. The chain is built from TRBV19 and TRBJ1-1; 10 bases line up with TRBD1. V trimming: 3 bases; J trimming: 2 bases; junction bases outside the gene matches: 0. The CDR3 covers 14 residues. Germline loops: CDR1 LNHDA, CDR2 SQIVND (reference sequence). The CDR3 sequence is CASSMTGGNTEAFF. In nucleotides, the CDR3 is TGTGCCAGTAGTATGACAGGGGGCAACACTGAAGCTTTCTTT.

The rearrangement uses TRBV4-2 and TRBJ2-7; TRBD2 might be the D (6 bases). Germline V gene sequence: CDR1 LGHNA, CDR2 YNFKEQ. The ends were cut back, 1 base at V and 2 bases at J, with 9 bases in the middle. The CDR3 sequence is 14 residues long. The chain's CDR3 is CASSQGTTTYEQYF. The CDR3 DNA reads as TGTGCCAGCAGCCAAGGGACTACGACCTACGAGCAGTACTTC.

The chain combines TRBV7-9 with TRBJ1-5; the D gene is possibly TRBD1 (5 bases). The germline CDR1 and CDR2 sequences are SEHNR and FQNEAQ (reference sequence). Trimming removed 4 bases at V and 0 bases at J, with 13 bases between. The CDR3 runs to 16 residues. The CDR3 loop is CASSSGRSYSNQPQHF. The CDR3 coding sequence is TGTGCCAGCAGCTCGGGACGGTCCTATAGCAATCAGCCCCAGCATTTT.

The genes are TRBV9 and TRBJ1-1; D gene ambiguous. The CDR3 runs to 14 residues. The V gene's germline CDR1 is SGDLS and CDR2 YYNGEE. Trimming removed 0 bases at V and 0 bases at J, with 6 bases between. The CDR3 sequence: CASSVEGLNTEAFF. CDR3 DNA sequence: TGTGCCAGCAGCGTAGAGGGATTGAACACTGAAGCTTTCTTT.